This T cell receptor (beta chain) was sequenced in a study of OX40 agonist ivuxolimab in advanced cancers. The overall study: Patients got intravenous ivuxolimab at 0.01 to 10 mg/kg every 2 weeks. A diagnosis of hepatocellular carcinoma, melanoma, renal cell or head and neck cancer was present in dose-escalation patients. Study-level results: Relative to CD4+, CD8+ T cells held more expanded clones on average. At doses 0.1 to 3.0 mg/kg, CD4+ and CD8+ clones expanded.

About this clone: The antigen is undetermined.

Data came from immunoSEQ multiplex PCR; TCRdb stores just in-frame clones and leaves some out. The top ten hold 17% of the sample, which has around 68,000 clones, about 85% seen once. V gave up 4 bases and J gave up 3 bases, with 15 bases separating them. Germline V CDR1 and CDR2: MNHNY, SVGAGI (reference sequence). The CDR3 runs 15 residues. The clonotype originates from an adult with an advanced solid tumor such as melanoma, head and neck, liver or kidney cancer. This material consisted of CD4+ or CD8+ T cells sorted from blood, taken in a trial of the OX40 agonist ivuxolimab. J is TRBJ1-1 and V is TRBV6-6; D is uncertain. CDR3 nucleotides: TGTGCCAGCAGTTTCCTTGGAACCTGGGACACTGAAGCTTTCTTT. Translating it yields CASSFLGTWDTEAFF.